Sequencing of this T cell receptor (beta chain) was carried out in a study of cytomegalovirus exposure and HLA in healthy donors. The CDR3 consists of 15 residues. J gave up 0 bases and V 6 bases, and 5 bases lay outside the gene matches. Germline V lookup: CDR1 LNHDA, CDR2 SQIVND (reference sequence). In the PCR, 60 Vbeta and 13 Jbeta primers were used. Repertoires were generated with immunoSEQ multiplex PCR, while TCRdb's copy carries only in-frame clones and drops some. The sample totals 90,000 to 150,000 clones. The TCR sequence derives from a man aged 18 to 35 in good health and CMV-seronegative. What was sequenced was PBMCs. The genes are TRBV19 and TRBJ1-5, with 7 bases lining up with TRBD1. CDR3 DNA sequence: TGTGCCAGTAGCTCGACAGGGAATAGCAATCAGCCCCAGCATTTT. It codes for CASSSTGNSNQPQHF.